Listed below are T cell receptor beta chains from one sample, sequenced in a study of blood T cell repertoires in COVID-19. Some clones are missing from TCRdb's copy, which holds only in-frame ones; the method was immunoSEQ multiplex PCR. The data show 110,000 to 150,000 clones, almost 80% seen once. Source material: peripheral blood. These receptors all stem from a middle-aged man with active or convalescent COVID-19. CDR3s include the opening cysteine and the closing phenylalanine or tryptophan. Fields, in order: D gene, V gene, clone size, J gene, CDR3 DNA, CDR3 protein. A D gene is named only where the DNA matches it firmly. A row's size may be missing; if present it is once, few, many or a size class.

-	TRBV18	-	TRBJ1-1	TGTGCCAGCTCACCATGGCCCCCTCAGGTAGGGGACACTGAAGCTTTCTTT	CASSPWPPQVGDTEAFF
-	TRBV11-2	-	TRBJ2-4	TGTGCCAGCAGCCCGAGGGGCGGGACCATAGCCAAAAACATTCAGTACTTC	CASSPRGGTIAKNIQYF
TRBD2	TRBV28	-	TRBJ2-3	TGTGCCAGCAGTTCTTCTAGCGGGATAGATACGCAGTATTTT	CASSSSSGIDTQYF
TRBD2	TRBV28	few	TRBJ2-7	TGTGCCAGCAGAATAGCGGGAGCTTCCTACGAGCAGTACTTC	CASRIAGASYEQYF
TRBD2	TRBV7-9	-	TRBJ2-1	TGTGCCAGCAGCTTGTTAGATAGCGGGAGGCTTACCTACAATGAGCAGTTCTTC	CASSLLDSGRLTYNEQFF
-	TRBV7-9	-	TRBJ2-5	TGTGCCAGCAGCTTATTCGAGAGAGAGACCCAGTACTTC	CASSLFERETQYF
TRBD2	TRBV28	-	TRBJ2-7	TGTGCCGGCAGCGGGACTAGCGGTTCCTTCGAGCAGTACTTC	CAGSGTSGSFEQYF
TRBD1	TRBV27	-	TRBJ1-5	TGTGCCAGCAGTTTTGCCAGGGGGTTCGATCAGCCCCAGCATTTT	CASSFARGFDQPQHF
-	TRBV6-1	-	TRBJ2-5	TGTGCCAGCAGTGAAAGTTGGGGGGTCCAAGAGACCCAGTACTTC	CASSESWGVQETQYF
TRBD2	TRBV4-1	-	TRBJ2-1	TGCGCCAGCAGCCAGGTTCAACTAGCGGGAGTAGGGAATGAGCAGTTCTTC	CASSQVQLAGVGNEQFF
TRBD1	TRBV28	-	TRBJ2-7	TGTGCCAGCAGGATCCCGGGACAGACCTACGAGCAGTACTTC	CASRIPGQTYEQYF
-	TRBV29-1	-	TRBJ2-7	TGCAGCGTTGAAGATCGCTCCCGGGAGTACGAGCAGTACTTC	CSVEDRSREYEQYF
-	TRBV5-1	-	TRBJ1-5	TGCGCCAGCAGCTCCGGCACAGGGCAGCCCCAGCATTTT	CASSSGTGQPQHF
-	TRBV4-2	-	TRBJ2-1	TGTGCCAGCAGCCAAGATGGCGGTGTCTACAATGAGCAGTTCTTC	CASSQDGGVYNEQFF
-	TRBV9	-	TRBJ1-5	TGTGCCAGCAGCGTAGCGGAAAAGGGGCAGCCCCAGCATTTT	CASSVAEKGQPQHF
TRBD1	TRBV29-1	-	TRBJ1-2	TGCAGCGTCTCCCCCGACAGGGGGCGTTATGGCTACACCTTC	CSVSPDRGRYGYTF
-	TRBV11-3	-	TRBJ1-1	TGTGCCAGCAGCTTAACGGGGGGGACTGAAGCTTTCTTT	CASSLTGGTEAFF
-	TRBV19	-	TRBJ1-4	TGTGCCAGTAGTATAAGTGCCCAGAAACTGTTTTTT	CASSISAQKLFF
TRBD1	TRBV7-8	-	TRBJ2-3	TGTGCCAGCAGCTTAAGGGGGACAGGGAGCACAGATACGCAGTATTTT	CASSLRGTGSTDTQYF
TRBD2	TRBV5-6	-	TRBJ2-5	TGTGCCAGCAGCACTGCTAGCGGGGGCGAGACCCAGTACTTC	CASSTASGGETQYF
-	TRBV6-5	-	TRBJ2-2	TGTGCCAGCAAAACGGGACTCAACACCGGGGAGCTGTTTTTT	CASKTGLNTGELFF
TRBD2	TRBV27	-	TRBJ2-1	TGTGCCAGCAGTTACCCTCGGGGGGAGACCTACAATGAGCAGTTCTTC	CASSYPRGETYNEQFF
-	TRBV19	few	TRBJ2-1	TGTGCCAGTAGTAGAGGAGGGCCGAAGTTCTTC	CASSRGGPKFF